This TCR beta chain was captured in a study of cytomegalovirus exposure and HLA in healthy donors. CDR3 size: 16 residues. With 4 bases clipped from V and 2 bases from J, the junction kept 8 bases outside the gene matches. Germline CDR1 MDHEN, CDR2 SYDVKM. PCR primers comprised 60 Vbeta and 13 Jbeta primers. Sequencing used immunoSEQ multiplex PCR; TCRdb keeps in-frame clones, though not all of them. The sample includes approximately 210,000 clones, around 79% seen only once; the top ten take approximately 1.8%. Broader study findings: Another analysis was done later, and it associated more than 15,000 TCR beta sequences with HLA alleles at 0.05 false discovery rate.

Points on this clone: Its target is unknown.

Sequences were obtained from PBMCs. The J gene is TRBJ2-7, the V gene TRBV28; 10 nucleotides agree with TRBD2. The TCR comes from a male donor in good health and CMV-seronegative. The CDR3 reads CASSSQLAGIAYEQYF. For the CDR3, the DNA is TGTGCCAGCAGTTCCCAACTAGCGGGGATCGCCTACGAGCAGTACTTC.